This is a list of T cell receptor beta chains from one sample in a study of monozygotic twins with cystic fibrosis. Measured with immunoSEQ multiplex PCR; TCRdb has only the in-frame clones, and not every one. The sample includes about 5,000 clones, approximately 96% of them seen just once. Sequenced sample: blood. All receptors derive from a boy aged 2 to 10 with cystic fibrosis. Both conserved end residues are part of each CDR3. The order of the fields is V gene, CDR3 length, J gene, clone size, D gene, CDR3 protein, CDR3 DNA. The D gene is left open where the match is weak. Expanded clones get a size class; other rows say once, few or many, or leave the size out.

v_gene: TRBV7-2
len: 15
j_gene: TRBJ1-1
abundance: .
d_gene: .
CDR3aa: CASSFQGRGGTEAFF
CDR3nt: TGTGCCAGCAGCTTCCAGGGAAGGGGGGGCACTGAAGCTTTCTTT

v_gene: TRBV5-1
len: 15
j_gene: TRBJ2-6
abundance: .
d_gene: .
CDR3aa: CASSVYSSGANVLTF
CDR3nt: TGCGCCAGCAGCGTGTACAGTAGCGGGGCCAACGTCCTGACTTTC

v_gene: TRBV4-2
len: 15
j_gene: TRBJ2-2
abundance: .
d_gene: .
CDR3aa: CASSFDRSNTGELFF
CDR3nt: TGTGCCAGCAGTTTCGACAGGTCGAACACCGGGGAGCTGTTTTTT

v_gene: TRBV25-1
len: 13
j_gene: TRBJ1-2
abundance: .
d_gene: .
CDR3aa: CASSHGRPYGYTF
CDR3nt: TGTGCCAGCAGTCACGGACGTCCCTATGGCTACACCTTC

v_gene: TRBV18
len: 15
j_gene: TRBJ1-5
abundance: once
d_gene: .
CDR3aa: CASSPEWAGNQPQHF
CDR3nt: TGTGCCAGCTCCCCCGAGTGGGCAGGCAATCAGCCCCAGCATTTT

v_gene: TRBV9
len: 13
j_gene: TRBJ2-3
abundance: .
d_gene: .
CDR3aa: CASSVSAPDTQYF
CDR3nt: TGTGCCAGCAGCGTAAGTGCTCCAGATACGCAGTATTTT

v_gene: TRBV6-5
len: 15
j_gene: TRBJ1-2
abundance: .
d_gene: TRBD1
CDR3aa: CASSYLPGGDVGYTF
CDR3nt: TGTGCCAGCAGTTATCTGCCAGGGGGAGATGTTGGCTACACCTTC

v_gene: TRBV9
len: 15
j_gene: TRBJ1-3
abundance: .
d_gene: .
CDR3aa: CASSGGPYSGNTIYF
CDR3nt: TGTGCCAGCAGCGGGGGGCCCTACTCTGGAAACACCATATATTTT

v_gene: TRBV27
len: 13
j_gene: TRBJ1-5
abundance: .
d_gene: .
CDR3aa: CASSWSFNQPQHF
CDR3nt: TGTGCCAGCAGTTGGTCTTTCAATCAGCCCCAGCATTTT

v_gene: TRBV15
len: 14
j_gene: TRBJ1-4
abundance: .
d_gene: .
CDR3aa: CATSRDIGVEKLFF
CDR3nt: TGTGCCACCAGCAGAGATATCGGGGTTGAAAAACTGTTTTTT

v_gene: TRBV2
len: 14
j_gene: TRBJ1-5
abundance: .
d_gene: .
CDR3aa: CASSEYGIHQPQHF
CDR3nt: TGTGCCAGCAGTGAATATGGAATTCATCAGCCCCAGCATTTT

v_gene: TRBV10-2
len: 14
j_gene: TRBJ1-4
abundance: few
d_gene: .
CDR3aa: CASTIQGTDEKLFF
CDR3nt: TGCGCCAGCACCATACAGGGTACGGATGAAAAACTGTTTTTT

v_gene: TRBV5-1
len: 13
j_gene: TRBJ1-5
abundance: once
d_gene: .
CDR3aa: CASSLDSNQPQHF
CDR3nt: TGCGCCAGCAGCTTGGATAGCAATCAGCCCCAGCATTTT

v_gene: TRBV4-3
len: 14
j_gene: TRBJ2-5
abundance: .
d_gene: .
CDR3aa: CASSRSLRPETQYF
CDR3nt: TGCGCCAGCAGCCGGTCCTTAAGGCCAGAGACCCAGTACTTC

v_gene: TRBV10-3
len: 15
j_gene: TRBJ2-2
abundance: .
d_gene: TRBD1
CDR3aa: CAITQDRAATGELFF
CDR3nt: TGTGCCATCACCCAGGACAGGGCCGCCACCGGGGAGCTGTTTTTT

v_gene: TRBV13
len: 14
j_gene: TRBJ2-7
abundance: .
d_gene: TRBD1
CDR3aa: CASSNPGQNRVQYF
CDR3nt: TGTGCCAGCAGCAATCCGGGACAGAATCGTGTGCAGTACTTC

v_gene: TRBV2
len: 14
j_gene: TRBJ2-4
abundance: .
d_gene: TRBD2
CDR3aa: CATDGTSGGNIQYF
CDR3nt: TGTGCCACCGACGGGACTAGTGGGGGAAACATTCAGTACTTC

v_gene: TRBV5-1
len: 11
j_gene: TRBJ2-3
abundance: .
d_gene: .
CDR3aa: CASSLVDTQYF
CDR3nt: TGCGCCAGCAGCTTGGTAGATACGCAGTATTTT

v_gene: TRBV4-1
len: 14
j_gene: TRBJ1-2
abundance: .
d_gene: .
CDR3aa: CASSQDGGARGYTF
CDR3nt: TGCGCCAGCAGCCAAGATGGGGGGGCACGGGGCTACACCTTC

v_gene: TRBV21-1
len: 15
j_gene: TRBJ2-7
abundance: .
d_gene: .
CDR3aa: CASSSRDRAPYEQYF
CDR3nt: TGTGCCAGCAGCAGCCGGGACAGGGCCCCCTACGAGCAGTACTTC

v_gene: TRBV5-1
len: 16
j_gene: TRBJ2-3
abundance: .
d_gene: TRBD2
CDR3aa: CASSVGTSGVADTQYF
CDR3nt: TGCGCCAGCAGCGTGGGGACTAGCGGGGTAGCAGATACGCAGTATTTT

v_gene: TRBV4-1
len: 16
j_gene: TRBJ2-3
abundance: .
d_gene: TRBD2
CDR3aa: CASSQVAGGITDTQYF
CDR3nt: TGCGCCAGCAGCCAAGTTGCGGGGGGGATCACAGATACGCAGTATTTT

v_gene: TRBV6-6
len: 15
j_gene: TRBJ1-2
abundance: once
d_gene: TRBD1
CDR3aa: CASSYEGQGRGGYTF
CDR3nt: TGTGCCAGCAGTTACGAAGGACAGGGAAGGGGAGGCTACACCTTC

v_gene: TRBV5-1
len: 14
j_gene: TRBJ2-5
abundance: .
d_gene: .
CDR3aa: CASSVGGVQETQYF
CDR3nt: TGCGCCAGCAGCGTGGGGGGCGTACAAGAGACCCAGTACTTC

v_gene: TRBV25-1
len: 13
j_gene: TRBJ2-1
abundance: .
d_gene: .
CDR3aa: CASREWTERGQFF
CDR3nt: TGTGCCAGCAGGGAATGGACAGAGAGGGGGCAGTTCTTC

v_gene: TRBV19
len: 14
j_gene: TRBJ1-1
abundance: .
d_gene: .
CDR3aa: CASSIGGLGTEAFF
CDR3nt: TGTGCCAGTAGTATAGGAGGGCTAGGCACTGAAGCTTTCTTT

v_gene: TRBV10-3
len: 15
j_gene: TRBJ2-6
abundance: .
d_gene: .
CDR3aa: CAIRDTDSGANVLTF
CDR3nt: TGTGCCATCAGGGATACAGACTCTGGGGCCAACGTCCTGACTTTC

v_gene: TRBV13
len: 17
j_gene: TRBJ2-4
abundance: .
d_gene: TRBD2
CDR3aa: CASSPPLAGTAKNIQYF
CDR3nt: TGTGCCAGCAGCCCCCCACTAGCGGGGACGGCCAAAAACATTCAGTACTTC

v_gene: TRBV30
len: 16
j_gene: TRBJ2-6
abundance: .
d_gene: .
CDR3aa: CAWSLPQISGANVLTF
CDR3nt: TGTGCCTGGAGTTTACCACAGATCTCTGGGGCCAACGTCCTGACTTTC

v_gene: TRBV11-3
len: 13
j_gene: TRBJ1-2
abundance: .
d_gene: .
CDR3aa: CASSQETSYGYTF
CDR3nt: TGTGCCAGCAGTCAGGAAACCTCCTATGGCTACACCTTC